The 19 T cell receptor beta chains reported below all come from one sample, sequenced in a study of blood T cells in healthy people across ages. Next came a second PCR, run for about 7 to 11 cycles, which used a sample-barcoded 5' primer along with a J-beta primer mix. TCRdb itself ran the 5' RACE reads through MiXCR, one entry per CDR3 protein. The sample consists of around 710,000 distinct CDR3 sequences, 35% to 45% of them appearing once. The sample was blood. The receptors stem from a woman aged 55 to 70 in good health.

The chain combines TRBV18 with TRBJ1-1; 12 bases are shared with TRBD1. Germline values: CDR1 KGHSH, CDR2 LQKENI. This CDR3 has 17 amino acids. V gave up 3 bases and J gave up 4 bases; unmatched junction bases: 9. The CDR3 spells CASSPPGTGGLGTEAFF. CDR3 DNA sequence: TGTGCCAGCTCACCGCCCGGGACAGGGGGCTTGGGCACTGAAGCTTTCTTT.

On this clonotype: A read error may produce the germline difference seen at one junction end. The chain joins TRBV7-2 to TRBJ1-2; D remains ambiguous. CDR1 and CDR2 from the germline V gene are SGHTA and FQGNSA. This CDR3 contains 15 residues. CDR3 region: CASSSPDGYNCGYTF. The CDR3 DNA sequence: TGTGCCAGCAGCTCCCCCGACGGGTACAACTGTGGCTACACCTTC.

This clonotype showed up many times. The V call is TRBV29-1, the J call TRBJ2-7, with 12 bases identical to TRBD2. Germline V gene sequence: CDR1 SQVTM, CDR2 ANQGSEA. CDR3 length equals 12 residues. With 7 bases clipped from V and 2 bases from J, the junction kept 0 bases outside the gene matches. This CDR3 is CSGTSGTYEQYF. The DNA of the CDR3 is TGCAGCGGGACTAGCGGGACCTACGAGCAGTACTTC.

This clonotype has a single count. A much larger clone sits a single nucleotide away, making a read error possible. This chain uses TRBV13 with TRBJ2-5; D is perhaps TRBD1 (5 bases). The J call may be wrong; the DNA end is better matched by TRBJ2-7. CDR1 PRHDT and CDR2 FYEKMQ come from the germline V gene (reference sequence). This CDR3 has 14 amino acids. The CDR3 region is CASSGISWGHEQYF. The CDR3 nucleotides are TGTGCCAGCAGCGGGATTAGCTGGGGCCACGAGCAGTACTTC.

The chain combines TRBV27 with TRBJ2-1, with 7 bases identical to TRBD2. CDR1 and CDR2 (germline): MNHEY, SMNVEV (reference sequence). V was pared by 1 base and J by 6 bases, with 6 bases of the junction left unmatched. The CDR3 has 15 amino acids. The CDR3 loop reads CASSLLGGGSNEQFF. The CDR3 region has the DNA TGTGCCAGCAGTTTATTGGGGGGGGGAAGCAATGAGCAGTTCTTC.

This clonotype was counted between two and nine times. The chain is built from TRBV6-1 and TRBJ1-2; D may be TRBD1 (6 bases). The V gene lost 6 bases and the J gene lost 4 bases, with 12 bases spanning the gap. Per germline, CDR1 MNHNS and CDR2 SASEGT. This CDR3 is 13 amino acids long. CDR3 loop: CASSPTGPYGYTF. In nucleotides, the CDR3 is TGTGCCAGCAGCCCAACAGGGCCCTATGGCTACACCTTC.

The chain uses TRBV25-1 and TRBJ2-7; D is perhaps TRBD2 (6 bases). V dropped 1 base and J dropped 10 bases, with 17 bases sitting between them. This CDR3 contains 14 residues. Per the germline V gene, CDR1 is MGHDK and CDR2 is SYGVNS. The CDR3 DNA follows: TGTGCCAGCAGTGAATCAACCCGGAGGGAGGCCCAGTACTTC. This gives the protein CASSESTRREAQYF.

This chain joins TRBV20-1 and TRBJ2-7; perhaps D is TRBD1 or TRBD2 (5 bases each). Between the trimmed V and J ends, which lost 7 bases and 3 bases, there was a span of 16 bases. Germline V lookup: CDR1 DFQATT, CDR2 SNEGSKA (reference sequence). This CDR3 is 13 amino acids long. The DNA for the CDR3 is TGCAGTGTCAAGGGACCGAATTTCTACGAGCAGTACTTC. This codes for CSVKGPNFYEQYF.

The chain employs TRBV11-2 and TRBJ2-1; no firm D call. The germline CDR1 and CDR2 sequences are SGHAT and FQNNGV. The CDR3 loop spans 16 amino acids. V lost 9 bases to trimming and J lost 3 bases, with 21 bases between them. The CDR3, as DNA: TGTGCCAGTTCAGGCCGGGCGCTTCGAGGCTACAATGAGCAGTTCTTC. It codes for CASSGRALRGYNEQFF.

About this clonotype: Just one base apart from a much larger clone, this may be a read error. This chain links TRBV10-3 with TRBJ2-5, with a weak D call TRBD2 (5 bases). The CDR3 has 14 amino acids. Trimming stripped 0 bases from V and 7 bases from J, with 12 bases between. Per the germline V gene, CDR1 is ENHRY and CDR2 is SYGVKD. The CDR3 nucleotides are TGTGCCATCAGTGAGTCACATGGAGGAGGGACCCAGTACTTC. It specifies CAISESHGGGTQYF.

This clonotype was detected a few times. CDR3 nucleotide sequence: TGTGCCAGCGGCCATAGCGGGGGGGCTTACGAGCAGTACTTC. Amino acids: CASGHSGGAYEQYF. The chain is built from TRBV12-3 or TRBV12-4 and TRBJ2-4; the match to TRBD2 covers 11 bases. TRBJ2-7 matches the DNA end more closely, so the J call is doubtful. CDR3 length: 14 amino acids.

Turning to this clonotype: A read error may be the cause here, since a much bigger clone is one base away. Written as DNA, the CDR3 is TGTGCCAGCAACTCTGACAGGGAAGAGACCCAGTACTTC. Translated, it gives CASNSDREETQYF. J is TRBJ2-5 and V is TRBV6-2 or TRBV6-3, with 7 bases fitting TRBD1. CDR3 length equals 13 residues. J was trimmed by 3 bases and V by 7 bases; bases with no gene match: 5. The germline CDR1 and CDR2 sequences are MNHEY and SVGEGT.

The chain employs TRBV5-1 and TRBJ1-1; D remains unclear. Germline CDR1 and CDR2: SGHRS and YFSETQ. The CDR3 totals 13 residues. Trimming stripped 0 bases from V and 5 bases from J, with 8 bases between. CDR3 DNA sequence: TGCGCCAGCAGCTTGGCGGAGTGGACTGAAGCTTTCTTT. This translates into CASSLAEWTEAFF.

This clonotype occurred a few times. The chain carries TRBV20-1 and TRBJ2-3, with D tentatively TRBD1 (6 bases). CDR3 length: 13 residues. Germline V lookup: CDR1 DFQATT, CDR2 SNEGSKA (reference sequence). V dropped 6 bases and J dropped 5 bases, with 15 bases sitting between them. CDR3 in amino acids: CSAPGQRVDTQYF. The CDR3 region has the DNA TGCAGTGCCCCGGGACAACGGGTAGATACGCAGTATTTT.

The genes are TRBV28 and TRBJ2-3; D is undetermined. The CDR3 totals 12 residues. CDR1 is MDHEN and CDR2 is SYDVKM in the germline V gene. V lost 6 bases, J lost 3 bases, and 7 bases lay in between. The DNA for the CDR3 is TGTGCCAGCAGGGAATTTACAGATACGCAGTATTTT. Translated, it gives CASREFTDTQYF.

This clonotype was recorded many times. The V gene is TRBV12-3 or TRBV12-4, the J gene TRBJ1-5, with D maybe TRBD1 (5 bases). V lost 2 bases, J lost 0 bases, and 11 bases lay in between. This CDR3 contains 16 residues. The CDR3 DNA is TGTGCCAGCAGTTTAAGGTCGGGGGATAGCAATCAGCCCCAGCATTTT. Protein product: CASSLRSGDSNQPQHF.

The chain recombines TRBV27 with TRBJ2-3; a weak D match, TRBD2 (5 bases). The CDR3 sequence is 14 residues long. Between the trimmed V and J ends, which lost 0 bases and 4 bases, there was a span of 8 bases. Per germline, CDR1 MNHEY and CDR2 SMNVEV (reference sequence). In nucleotides, the CDR3 is TGTGCCAGCAGTTTATCGGCGGACTCAGATACGCAGTATTTT. This encodes CASSLSADSDTQYF.

This rearrangement joins TRBV20-1 to TRBJ2-4; 12 bases agree with TRBD2. Gene TRBJ2-7 matches the end of the DNA better, so the J call may be wrong. This CDR3 has 14 amino acids. CDR1 is DFQATT, CDR2 SNEGSKA, per germline (reference sequence). The CDR3 spells CSAIGTSGFYEQYF. DNA for the CDR3: TGCAGTGCTATAGGGACTAGCGGGTTCTACGAGCAGTACTTC.

For the CDR3, the DNA is TGTGCCAGCAGCGAGAGAGGAGCGGGGCCAGGGGACGAGCAGTACTTC. It translates to CASSERGAGPGDEQYF. The chain combines TRBV3-1 with TRBJ2-5, with D possibly TRBD2 on 7 matching bases. The better agreement between TRBJ2-7 and the DNA end casts doubt on the J call. Looked up from germline, CDR1 is LGHDT and CDR2 is YNNKEL (reference sequence). The CDR3 contains 16 residues.